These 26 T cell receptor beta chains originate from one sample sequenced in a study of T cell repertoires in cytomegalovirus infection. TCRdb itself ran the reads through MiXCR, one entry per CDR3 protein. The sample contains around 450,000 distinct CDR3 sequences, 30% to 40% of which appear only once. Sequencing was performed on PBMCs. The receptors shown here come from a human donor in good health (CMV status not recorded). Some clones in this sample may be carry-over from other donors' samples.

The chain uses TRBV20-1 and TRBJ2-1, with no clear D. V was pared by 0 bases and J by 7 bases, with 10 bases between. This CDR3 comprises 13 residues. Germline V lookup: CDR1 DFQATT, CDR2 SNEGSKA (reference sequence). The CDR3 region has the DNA TGCAGTGCTAGAGATAAGGGCGAGAATGAGCAGTTCTTC. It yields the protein CSARDKGENEQFF.

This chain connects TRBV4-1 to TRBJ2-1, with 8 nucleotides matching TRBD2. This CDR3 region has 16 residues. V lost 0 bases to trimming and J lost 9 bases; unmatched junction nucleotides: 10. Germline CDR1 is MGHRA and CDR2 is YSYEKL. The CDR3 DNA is TGCGCCAGCAGCCAAGATCCGGGACTAGTGGACACTGAGCAGTTCTTC. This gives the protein CASSQDPGLVDTEQFF.

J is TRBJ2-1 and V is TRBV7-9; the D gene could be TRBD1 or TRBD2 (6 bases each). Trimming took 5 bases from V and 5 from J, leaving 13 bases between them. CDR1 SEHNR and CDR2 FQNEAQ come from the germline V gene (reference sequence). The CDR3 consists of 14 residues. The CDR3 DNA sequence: TGTGCCAGCAGCGCTGAAGGGGGGAACAATGAGCAGTTCTTC. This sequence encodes CASSAEGGNNEQFF.

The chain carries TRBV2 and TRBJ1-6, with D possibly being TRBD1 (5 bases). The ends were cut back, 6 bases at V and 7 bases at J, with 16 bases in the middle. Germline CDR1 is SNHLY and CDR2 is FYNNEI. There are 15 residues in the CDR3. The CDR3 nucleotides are TGTGCCAGCAGCCTAGGGGCGGAGGGCAATTCACCCCTCCACTTT. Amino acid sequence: CASSLGAEGNSPLHF.

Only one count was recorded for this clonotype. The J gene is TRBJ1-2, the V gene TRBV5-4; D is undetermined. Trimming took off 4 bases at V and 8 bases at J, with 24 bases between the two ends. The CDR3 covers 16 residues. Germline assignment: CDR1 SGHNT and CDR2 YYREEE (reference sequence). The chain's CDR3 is CASSLLNQVAQDGYTF. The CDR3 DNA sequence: TGTGCCAGCAGCCTGCTAAACCAGGTGGCCCAGGACGGCTACACCTTC.

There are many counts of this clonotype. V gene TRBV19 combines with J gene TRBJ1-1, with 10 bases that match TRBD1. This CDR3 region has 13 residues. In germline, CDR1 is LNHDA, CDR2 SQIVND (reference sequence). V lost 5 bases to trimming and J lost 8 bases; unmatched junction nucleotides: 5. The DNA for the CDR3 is TGTGCCAGTAGTTGGGACAGGGGAGCCGAAGCTTTCTTT. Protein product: CASSWDRGAEAFF.

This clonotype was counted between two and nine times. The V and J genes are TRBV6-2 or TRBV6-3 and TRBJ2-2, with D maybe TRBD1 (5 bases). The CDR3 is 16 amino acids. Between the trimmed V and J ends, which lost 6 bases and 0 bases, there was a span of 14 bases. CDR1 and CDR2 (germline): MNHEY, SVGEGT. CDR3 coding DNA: TGTGCCAGCAGACCAGAAGGGGATACGAACACCGGGGAGCTGTTTTTT. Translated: CASRPEGDTNTGELFF.

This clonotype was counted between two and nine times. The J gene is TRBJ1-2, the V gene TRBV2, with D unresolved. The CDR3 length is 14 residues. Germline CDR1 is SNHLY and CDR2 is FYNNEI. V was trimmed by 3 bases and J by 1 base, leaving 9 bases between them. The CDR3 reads CASSDPDLNYGYTF. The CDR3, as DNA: TGTGCCAGCAGTGATCCTGACCTTAACTATGGCTACACCTTC.

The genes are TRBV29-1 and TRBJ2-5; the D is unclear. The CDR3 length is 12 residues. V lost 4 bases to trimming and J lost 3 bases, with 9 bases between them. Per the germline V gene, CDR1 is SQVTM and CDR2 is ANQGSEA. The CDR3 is CSVGAGKETQYF. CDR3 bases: TGCAGCGTTGGGGCTGGGAAAGAGACCCAGTACTTC. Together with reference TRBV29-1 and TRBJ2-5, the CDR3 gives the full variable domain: SAVISQKPSRDICQRGTSLTIQCQVDSQVTMMFWYRQQPGQSLTLIATANQGSEATYESGFVIDKFPISRPNLTFSTLTVSNMSPEDSSIYLCSVGAGKETQYFGPGTRLLVL.

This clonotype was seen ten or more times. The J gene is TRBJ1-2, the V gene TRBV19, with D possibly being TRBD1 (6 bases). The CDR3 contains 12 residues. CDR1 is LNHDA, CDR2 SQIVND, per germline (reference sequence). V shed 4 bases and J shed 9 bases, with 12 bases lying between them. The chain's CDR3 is CASSTGQWSYTF. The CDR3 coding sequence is TGTGCCAGTAGTACAGGACAGTGGAGCTACACCTTC.

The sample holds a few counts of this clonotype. CDR3 sequence (DNA): TGTGCCAGTCGACTAGCGGGCACACAGGAGACCCAGTACTTC. Protein product: CASRLAGTQETQYF. This rearrangement joins TRBV28 to TRBJ2-5; TRBD2 aligns across 10 bases. This CDR3 region has 14 residues. With V trimmed by 9 bases and J by 5 bases, 9 bases remained unmatched. Germline V gives CDR1 MDHEN, CDR2 SYDVKM.

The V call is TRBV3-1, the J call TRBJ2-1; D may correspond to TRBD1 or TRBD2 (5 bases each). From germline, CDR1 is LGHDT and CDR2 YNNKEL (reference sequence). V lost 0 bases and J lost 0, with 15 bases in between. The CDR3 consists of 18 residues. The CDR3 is CASSQDWDGPSSYNEQFF. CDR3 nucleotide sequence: TGTGCCAGCAGCCAAGATTGGGACGGCCCCAGCTCCTACAATGAGCAGTTCTTC.

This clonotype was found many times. Here the CDR3 DNA reads TGTGCCAGCAGCCGTCAGGGGGGCTATGGCTACACCTTC. Residues: CASSRQGGYGYTF. The chain combines TRBV7-2 with TRBJ1-2; 7 bases are a match to TRBD1. V was pared by 5 bases and J by 4 bases, with 4 bases of the junction left unmatched. The CDR3 loop spans 13 amino acids. The germline V gene has CDR1 SGHTA and CDR2 FQGNSA.

CDR3 bases: TGTGCCAGCTCACCCCTGAAACAGGGATTAGCTACCTATAATTCACCCCTCCACTTT. It yields the protein CASSPLKQGLATYNSPLHF. The chain joins TRBV18 to TRBJ1-6, with a possible D match to TRBD1 (6 bases). Trimming removed 3 bases from V and 2 bases from J, with 20 bases in between. Germline CDR1 KGHSH, CDR2 LQKENI. The CDR3 length is 19 residues.

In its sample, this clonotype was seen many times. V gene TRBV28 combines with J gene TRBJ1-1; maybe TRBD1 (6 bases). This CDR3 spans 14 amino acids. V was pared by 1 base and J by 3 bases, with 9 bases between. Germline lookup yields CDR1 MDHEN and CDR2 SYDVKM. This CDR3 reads CASSLSTGDTEAFF. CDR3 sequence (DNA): TGTGCCAGCAGTTTATCGACAGGCGACACTGAAGCTTTCTTT.

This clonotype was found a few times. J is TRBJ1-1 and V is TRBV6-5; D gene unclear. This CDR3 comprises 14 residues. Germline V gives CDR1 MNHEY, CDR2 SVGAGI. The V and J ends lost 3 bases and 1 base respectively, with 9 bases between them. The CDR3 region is CASSYFPENTEAFF. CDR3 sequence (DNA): TGTGCCAGCAGTTATTTTCCGGAGAACACTGAAGCTTTCTTT.

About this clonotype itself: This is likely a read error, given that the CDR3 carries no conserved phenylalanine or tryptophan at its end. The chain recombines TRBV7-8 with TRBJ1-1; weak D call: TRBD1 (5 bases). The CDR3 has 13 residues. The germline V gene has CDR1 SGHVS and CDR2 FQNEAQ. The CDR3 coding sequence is TGTGACAGCAGCTTACAGGCTTACACTGAAGCTTTCTGT. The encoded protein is CDSSLQAYTEAFC.

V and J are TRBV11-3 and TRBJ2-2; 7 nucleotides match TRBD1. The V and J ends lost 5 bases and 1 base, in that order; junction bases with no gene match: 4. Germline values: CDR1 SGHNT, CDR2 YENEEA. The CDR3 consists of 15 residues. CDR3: CASSMGQQNTGELFF. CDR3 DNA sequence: TGTGCCAGCAGCATGGGACAGCAGAACACCGGGGAGCTGTTTTTT.

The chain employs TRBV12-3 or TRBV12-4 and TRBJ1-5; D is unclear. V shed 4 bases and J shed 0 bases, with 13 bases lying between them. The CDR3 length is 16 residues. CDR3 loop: CASSSADYLSNQPQHF. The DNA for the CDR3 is TGTGCCAGCAGTTCCGCGGACTACCTTAGCAATCAGCCCCAGCATTTT.

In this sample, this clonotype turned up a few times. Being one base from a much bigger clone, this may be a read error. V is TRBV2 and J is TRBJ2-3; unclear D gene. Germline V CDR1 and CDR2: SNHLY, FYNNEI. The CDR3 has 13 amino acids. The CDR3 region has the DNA TGTGCCAGCAGAGCCTCCCGCACAGATACGCATTATTTT. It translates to CASRASRTDTHYF.

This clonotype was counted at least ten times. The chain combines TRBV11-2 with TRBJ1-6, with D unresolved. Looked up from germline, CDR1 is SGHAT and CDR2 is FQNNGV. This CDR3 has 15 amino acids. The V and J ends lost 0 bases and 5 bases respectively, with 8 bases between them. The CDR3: CASSLEGRDNSPLHF. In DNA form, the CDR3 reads TGTGCCAGCAGCTTAGAGGGCCGCGATAATTCACCCCTCCACTTT.

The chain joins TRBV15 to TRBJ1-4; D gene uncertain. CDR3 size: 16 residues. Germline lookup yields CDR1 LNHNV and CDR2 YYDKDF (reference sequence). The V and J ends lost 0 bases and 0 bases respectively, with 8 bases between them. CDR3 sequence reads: CATSRDQQATNEKLFF. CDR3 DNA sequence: TGTGCCACCAGCAGAGATCAACAAGCAACTAATGAAAAACTGTTTTTT.

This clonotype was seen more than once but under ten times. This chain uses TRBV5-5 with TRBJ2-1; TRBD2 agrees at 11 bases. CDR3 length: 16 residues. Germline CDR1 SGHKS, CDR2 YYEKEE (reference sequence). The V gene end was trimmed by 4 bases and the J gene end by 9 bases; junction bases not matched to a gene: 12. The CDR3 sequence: CASSHRTSGGLGEQFF. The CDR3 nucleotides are TGTGCCAGCAGCCACCGAACTAGCGGGGGATTAGGTGAGCAGTTCTTC.

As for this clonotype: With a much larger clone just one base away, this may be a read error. The CDR3, as DNA: TGTGCCAGCAGCGCCACAGTGGGCTTTCGCAATCAGCCCCAGCATTTT. Its protein is CASSATVGFRNQPQHF. The chain recombines TRBV7-6 with TRBJ1-5, with D hard to call. Germline CDR1 is SGHVS and CDR2 is FNYEAQ. The CDR3 totals 16 residues. V lost 5 bases, J lost 2 bases, and 16 bases lay in between.

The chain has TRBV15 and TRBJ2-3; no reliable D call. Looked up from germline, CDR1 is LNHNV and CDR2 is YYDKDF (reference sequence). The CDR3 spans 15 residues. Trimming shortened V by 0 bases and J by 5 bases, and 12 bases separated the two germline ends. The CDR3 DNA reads TGTGCCACCAGCAGAGATGGCCGCAAAGGAGATACGCAGTATTTT. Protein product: CATSRDGRKGDTQYF.

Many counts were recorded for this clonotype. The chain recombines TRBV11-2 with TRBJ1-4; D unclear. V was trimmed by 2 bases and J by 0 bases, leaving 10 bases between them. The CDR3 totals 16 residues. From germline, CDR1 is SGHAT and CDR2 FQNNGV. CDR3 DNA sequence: TGTGCCAGCAGCTTAAGGGCGGATGCAACTAATGAAAAACTGTTTTTT. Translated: CASSLRADATNEKLFF. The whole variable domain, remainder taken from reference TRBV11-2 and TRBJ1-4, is EAGVAQSPRYKIIEKRQSVAFWCNPISGHATLYWYQQILGQGPKLLIQFQNNGVVDDSQLPKDRFSAERLKGVDSTLKIQPAKLEDSAVYLCASSLRADATNEKLFFGSGTQLSVL.